These T cell receptor beta chains were read from a single sample in a study of control samples from healthy donors and cancer patients. The table came from immunoSEQ multiplex PCR; TCRdb's copy has only in-frame clones and leaves some out. This sample has about 97,000 clones, with roughly 90% found just once. Sample: blood. The receptors were gathered from a man younger than 40 in good health. The CDR3 runs from the conserved cysteine through the conserved F or W. D genes are given only for firm matches. The size field is filled for only some rows; it gives once, few, many or a size class.

D	J	V	size	CDR3	DNA
.	TRBJ1-5	TRBV7-2	few	CASSLEQTIYQPQHF	TGTGCCAGCAGCTTAGAACAGACGATCTATCAGCCCCAGCATTTT
TRBD2	TRBJ2-3	TRBV10-1	.	CASSFSGRSDTQYF	TGCGCCAGCAGTTTTAGCGGGAGATCCGATACGCAGTATTTT
.	TRBJ1-3	TRBV30	.	CAWLGREPSGGSGNTIYF	TGTGCCTGGCTAGGGAGGGAACCTTCGGGGGGCTCTGGAAACACCATATATTTT
TRBD1	TRBJ1-5	TRBV15	.	CATSPWGKDRGGNQPQHF	TGTGCCACCAGCCCCTGGGGGAAGGACAGGGGGGGCAATCAGCCCCAGCATTTT
.	TRBJ1-2	TRBV5-4	.	CASSLPGPNHEGYTF	TGTGCCAGCAGCTTGCCGGGGCCAAACCACGAGGGCTACACCTTC
TRBD1	TRBJ1-1	TRBV5-4	.	CASSWTLTGEAFF	TGTGCCAGCAGCTGGACCCTGACAGGGGAGGCTTTCTTT
TRBD2	TRBJ2-3	TRBV4-2	.	CASSQDLLAQLMHTQYF	TGTGCCAGCAGCCAAGATCTACTAGCGCAGCTCATGCATACGCAGTATTTT
.	TRBJ2-1	TRBV18	.	CASSPGTPPSARQFF	TGTGCCAGCTCACCAGGGACCCCTCCCTCGGCACGGCAGTTCTTC
.	TRBJ2-3	TRBV3-1/TRBV3-2	.	CASSPPRGALSTDTQYF	TGTGCCAGCAGCCCCCCGAGGGGCGCCCTGAGCACAGATACGCAGTATTTT
.	TRBJ1-3	TRBV6-6	.	CASSYSGNTIYF	TGTGCCAGCAGTTACTCGGGAAACACCATATATTTT
TRBD1	TRBJ1-1	TRBV27	.	CASSTQGVSSEAFF	TGTGCCAGCAGTACGCAGGGGGTGTCGTCTGAAGCTTTCTTT
.	TRBJ1-1	TRBV7-9	once	CASSSAMGRMNTEAFF	TGTGCCAGCAGCTCCGCCATGGGACGGATGAACACTGAAGCTTTCTTT